The 21 T cell receptor beta chains given below trace back to one sample, sequenced in a study of blood T cell repertoires in COVID-19. Method: immunoSEQ multiplex PCR; TCRdb's copy keeps in-frame clones and lacks some. Found here are about 210,000 clones, about nine tenths of them singletons; the top ten hold just over 0.7%. The specimen sequenced was peripheral blood. These receptors were collected from a middle-aged man with acute or convalescent COVID-19.

This chain links TRBV10-3 with TRBJ2-7; TRBD2 matches at 14 bases. The germline gives CDR1 ENHRY, CDR2 SYGVKD. The junction had 3 bases not matched to a gene; V was cut back by 6 bases and J by 5 bases. The CDR3 runs 14 residues. The CDR3 loop is CAIRVGLAGDEQYF. The CDR3 DNA reads as TGTGCCATCAGGGTGGGACTAGCGGGAGACGAGCAGTACTTC.

V is TRBV4-3 and J is TRBJ1-6; perhaps TRBD1 as D (5 bases). Germline V CDR1 and CDR2: LGHNA, YSLEER. The CDR3 contains 16 residues. V was clipped by 0 bases and J by 6 bases, with 12 bases between them. The CDR3 DNA reads as TGCGCCAGCAGCCAAGATAGGAGGGGCTTTAATTCACCCCTCCACTTT. It is translated as CASSQDRRGFNSPLHF.

The chain recombines TRBV15 with TRBJ1-3, with no clear D. This CDR3 comprises 13 residues. The V and J ends lost 5 bases and 7 bases respectively, with 12 bases between them. The germline V gene encodes CDR1 LNHNV and CDR2 YYDKDF (reference sequence). The CDR3 reads CATSPFSENTIYF. DNA of the CDR3: TGTGCCACCAGCCCATTTAGTGAGAACACCATATATTTT. Filled out from reference TRBV15 and TRBJ1-3, the complete variable domain reads DAMVIQNPRYQVTQFGKPVTLSCSQTLNHNVMYWYQQKSSQAPKLLFHYYDKDFNNEADTPDNFQSRRPNTSFCFLDIRSPGLGDTAMYLCATSPFSENTIYFGEGSWLTVV.

The gene calls are TRBV28 and TRBJ2-7, with D perhaps TRBD1 (6 bases). The germline V gene has CDR1 MDHEN and CDR2 SYDVKM. The ends were cut back, 3 bases at V and 1 base at J, with 10 bases in the middle. This CDR3 has 14 residues. DNA for the CDR3: TGTGCCAGCAGTTTCTACGACAGGTCCTACGAGCAGTACTTC. It specifies CASSFYDRSYEQYF.

The chain joins TRBV12-3 or TRBV12-4 to TRBJ1-1; D is uncertain. The CDR3 is made up of 13 amino acids. Trimming took 4 bases from V and 3 from J, leaving 9 bases between them. The CDR3: CASSSGSHTEAFF. CDR3 DNA sequence: TGTGCCAGCAGTTCAGGTTCGCACACTGAAGCTTTCTTT.

V usage is TRBV6-5 and J usage is TRBJ1-1; 7 bases map to TRBD1. Looked up from germline, CDR1 is MNHEY and CDR2 is SVGAGI. Trimming took 10 bases from V and 1 from J; bases not matched to a gene: 12. The CDR3 consists of 15 residues. The CDR3 DNA reads TGTGCCACCAAACTTCTAGGGGGCTGGAACACTGAAGCTTTCTTT. Amino acid sequence: CATKLLGGWNTEAFF.

This clone was recorded once. The chain is built from TRBV6-5 and TRBJ2-1, with a weak D call TRBD1 (5 bases). This CDR3 region has 15 residues. Deletions cut 7 bases from V and 0 bases from J, with 13 bases between. Looked up from germline, CDR1 is MNHEY and CDR2 is SVGAGI. The CDR3 is CASKGNGNSYNEQFF. DNA for the CDR3: TGTGCCAGCAAGGGGAACGGAAACTCCTACAATGAGCAGTTCTTC.

For this clone: At the DNA level, this CDR3 is encoded by other sequences in the same sample as well. This chain uses TRBV5-1 with TRBJ1-2; D gene ambiguous. CDR1 is SGHRS, CDR2 YFSETQ, per germline. V was shortened by 0 bases and J by 2 bases, with 8 bases between the two germline ends. There are 14 residues in the CDR3. The chain's CDR3 is CASSLVEGNYGYTF. DNA of the CDR3: TGCGCCAGCAGCTTGGTAGAGGGAAACTATGGCTACACCTTC. The complete variable domain, with remaining parts taken from reference TRBV5-1 and TRBJ1-2, reads KAGVTQTPRYLIKTRGQQVTLSCSPISGHRSVSWYQQTPGQGLQFLFEYFSETQRNKGNFPGRFSGRQFSNSRSEMNVSTLELGDSALYLCASSLVEGNYGYTFGSGTRLTVV.

This rearrangement joins TRBV29-1 to TRBJ1-1; TRBD1 might be the D (6 bases). The V gene lost 6 bases and the J gene lost 1 base, with 12 bases spanning the gap. CDR3 length equals 13 residues. The germline V gene has CDR1 SQVTM and CDR2 ANQGSEA. The CDR3: CSVEQGKNTEAFF. The CDR3, as DNA: TGCAGCGTCGAACAGGGTAAGAACACTGAAGCTTTCTTT.

The V and J genes are TRBV6-2 or TRBV6-3 and TRBJ2-5; the match to TRBD1 covers 8 bases. From germline, CDR1 is MNHEY and CDR2 SVGEGT. The ends lost 2 bases at V and 4 bases at J; junction bases unmatched: 6. This CDR3 is 15 amino acids long. The CDR3 loop is CASSYLGQGSETQYF. In DNA form, the CDR3 reads TGTGCCAGCAGTTACCTTGGACAGGGCTCAGAGACCCAGTACTTC.

The rearrangement links TRBV7-9 to TRBJ1-1, with D unclear. Germline-derived CDR1 and CDR2 are SEHNR and FQNEAQ (reference sequence). V was cut by 7 bases and J by 1 base, with 10 bases left in between. The CDR3 covers 13 residues. CDR3 in DNA: TGTGCCAGCAACCTAGGATGGAACACTGAAGCTTTCTTT. This sequence encodes CASNLGWNTEAFF. The full variable domain, its missing parts supplied by reference TRBV7-9 and TRBJ1-1, is DTGVSQNPRHKITKRGQNVTFRCDPISEHNRLYWYRQTLGQGPEFLTYFQNEAQLEKSRLLSDRFSAERPKGSFSTLEIQRTEQGDSAMYLCASNLGWNTEAFFGQGTRLTVV.

The V gene is TRBV6-1, the J gene TRBJ1-5, with D possibly being TRBD1 (5 bases). The CDR3 covers 18 residues. V lost 6 bases and J 0 bases, leaving 21 bases between the germline ends. Germline lookup yields CDR1 MNHNS and CDR2 SASEGT. The CDR3 coding sequence is TGTGCCAGCAGGGAACCGGGGGACCGAGGATATAGCAATCAGCCCCAGCATTTT. Residues: CASREPGDRGYSNQPQHF.

The chain's CDR3 is CASSLHTQGASTGELFF. The DNA for the CDR3 is TGTGCCAGCAGCCTACATACGCAGGGGGCGAGCACCGGGGAGCTGTTTTTT. This chain uses TRBV11-3 with TRBJ2-2, with 8 positions matching TRBD1. The germline gives CDR1 SGHNT, CDR2 YENEEA. With 5 bases clipped from V and 4 bases from J, the junction kept 12 bases outside the gene matches. CDR3 size: 17 residues. Drawing the rest from reference TRBV11-3 and TRBJ2-2, the complete variable domain is EAGVVQSPRYKIIEKKQPVAFWCNPISGHNTLYWYLQNLGQGPELLIRYENEEAVDDSQLPKDRFSAERLKGVDSTLKIQPAELGDSAVYLCASSLHTQGASTGELFFGEGSRLTVL.

The chain has TRBV4-3 and TRBJ2-1, with unresolved D. CDR3 size: 14 residues. V was cut by 3 bases and J by 5 bases, with 11 bases left in between. Germline CDR1 is LGHNA and CDR2 is YSLEER. CDR3 protein: CASSHLSPDNEQFF. The CDR3 DNA reads TGCGCCAGCAGCCACTTAAGCCCCGACAATGAGCAGTTCTTC.

This chain joins TRBV4-2 and TRBJ1-4; 9 positions agree with TRBD1. This CDR3 has 14 residues. J was trimmed by 6 bases and V by 4 bases; bases with no gene match: 3. Germline values: CDR1 LGHNA, CDR2 YNFKEQ. The CDR3 bases are TGTGCCAGCAGCCCCAGGACAGGGGATGAAAAACTGTTTTTT. Amino acid sequence: CASSPRTGDEKLFF.

This clone has a handful of counts. Written as DNA, the CDR3 is TGTGCCAGTAGTATAGGGGGCTCCGGGCAGTTCTTC. It is translated as CASSIGGSGQFF. The chain carries TRBV19 and TRBJ2-1; tentatively, D is TRBD1 (5 bases). The CDR3 is 12 amino acids. The germline V gene encodes CDR1 LNHDA and CDR2 SQIVND (reference sequence). Trimming removed 1 base at V and 12 bases at J, with 10 bases between.

This rearrangement joins TRBV7-9 to TRBJ1-2, with 8 bases that match TRBD1. Germline V gene sequence: CDR1 SEHNR, CDR2 FQNEAQ (reference sequence). The trim removed 5 bases at V and 6 bases at J, leaving 8 bases unmatched. The CDR3 contains 14 residues. The CDR3 loop is CASSIETGEDGYTF. CDR3 nucleotides: TGTGCCAGCAGCATAGAGACAGGGGAAGATGGCTACACCTTC. The variable domain in full, with the rest retrieved from reference TRBV7-9 and TRBJ1-2, is DTGVSQNPRHKITKRGQNVTFRCDPISEHNRLYWYRQTLGQGPEFLTYFQNEAQLEKSRLLSDRFSAERPKGSFSTLEIQRTEQGDSAMYLCASSIETGEDGYTFGSGTRLTVV.

The V gene is TRBV6-5, the J gene TRBJ2-3; no definite D call. The ends were cut back, 5 bases at V and 0 bases at J, with 9 bases in the middle. The V gene's germline CDR1 is MNHEY and CDR2 SVGAGI. CDR3 length equals 14 residues. This CDR3 reads CASSLAVSTDTQYF. CDR3 bases: TGTGCCAGCAGTCTCGCGGTTAGCACAGATACGCAGTATTTT.

This clone is a singleton in its sample. This chain uses TRBV28 with TRBJ1-2, with D tentatively TRBD1 (5 bases). Germline V gives CDR1 MDHEN, CDR2 SYDVKM. Trimming left V 3 bases short and J 1 base short, with 12 bases between. The CDR3 covers 15 residues. CDR3 region: CASSFGQGGNYGYTF. Here the CDR3 DNA reads TGTGCCAGCAGTTTTGGGCAGGGAGGTAACTATGGCTACACCTTC.

V gene TRBV6-4 combines with J gene TRBJ2-3; D ambiguous. Trimming left V 6 bases short and J 6 bases short, with 10 bases between. The CDR3 spans 12 residues. Germline CDR1 and CDR2: MRHNA and SNTAGT. The CDR3 DNA is TGTGCCAGCAGCCTACTAAGGGATACGCAGTATTTT. Its protein is CASSLLRDTQYF.

V is TRBV10-2 and J is TRBJ1-5; D gene uncertain. CDR3 length: 11 residues. The germline CDR1 and CDR2 sequences are WSHSY and SAAADI. V was clipped by 8 bases and J by 9 bases, with 11 bases between them. The CDR3 is CASGEPRPQHF. The DNA for the CDR3 is TGCGCCAGCGGGGAGCCTCGGCCCCAGCATTTT.